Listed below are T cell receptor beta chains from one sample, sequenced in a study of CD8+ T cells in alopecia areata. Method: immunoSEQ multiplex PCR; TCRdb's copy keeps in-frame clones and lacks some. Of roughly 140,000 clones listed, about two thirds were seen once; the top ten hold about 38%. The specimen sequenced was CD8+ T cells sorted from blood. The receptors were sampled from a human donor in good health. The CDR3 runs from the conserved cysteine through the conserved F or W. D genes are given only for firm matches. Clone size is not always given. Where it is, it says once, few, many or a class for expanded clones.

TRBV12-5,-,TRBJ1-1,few,CASGLGFTEAFF,TGTGCTAGTGGTTTGGGATTCACTGAAGCTTTCTTT
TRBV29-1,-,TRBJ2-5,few,CSAPPQYF,TGCAGCGCCCCTCCCCAGTACTTC
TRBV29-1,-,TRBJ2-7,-,CSVREQGYEQYF,TGCAGCGTTCGCGAACAGGGCTACGAGCAGTACTTC
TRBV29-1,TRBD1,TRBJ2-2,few,CSVEISGGVGTGELFF,TGCAGCGTTGAAATATCAGGGGGCGTCGGCACCGGGGAGCTGTTTTTT
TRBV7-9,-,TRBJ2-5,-,CASSRAIGGETQYF,TGTGCCAGCAGCCGGGCCATCGGAGGGGAGACCCAGTACTTC
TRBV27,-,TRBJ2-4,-,CASSADSDGNIQYF,TGTGCCAGCAGTGCTGACAGTGATGGAAACATTCAGTACTTC
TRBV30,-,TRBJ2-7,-,CAWSLGESHEQYF,TGTGCCTGGAGTCTGGGGGAATCCCACGAGCAGTACTTC
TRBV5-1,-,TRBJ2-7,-,CASSLPPSGDAYEQYF,TGCGCCAGCAGCTTGCCGCCATCGGGAGATGCGTACGAGCAGTACTTC
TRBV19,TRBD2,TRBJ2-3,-,CASSPLAGPTDTQYF,TGTGCCAGTAGTCCACTAGCGGGCCCCACAGATACGCAGTATTTT
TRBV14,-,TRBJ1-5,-,CASSQGNQPQHF,TGTGCCAGCAGCCAGGGCAATCAGCCCCAGCATTTT
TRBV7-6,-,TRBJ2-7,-,CASSPNSYEQYF,TGTGCCAGCAGCCCAAACAGCTACGAGCAGTACTTC
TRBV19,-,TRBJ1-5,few,CASSSRQMGPDQPQHF,TGTGCCAGTAGTTCCCGACAGATGGGGCCGGATCAGCCCCAGCATTTT
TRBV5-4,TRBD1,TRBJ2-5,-,CASSLRDRGLETQYF,TGTGCCAGCAGCCTCCGGGACAGGGGATTGGAGACCCAGTACTTC
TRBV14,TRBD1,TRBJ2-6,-,CASSRRQGSGANVLTF,TGTGCCAGCAGCAGACGACAGGGCTCTGGGGCCAACGTCCTGACTTTC
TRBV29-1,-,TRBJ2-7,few,CSVEVGQGYEQYF,TGCAGCGTTGAAGTGGGTCAGGGCTACGAGCAGTACTTC
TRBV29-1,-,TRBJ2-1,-,CSVFYNEQFF,TGCAGCGTTTTCTACAATGAGCAGTTCTTC
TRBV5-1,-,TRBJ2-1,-,CASSSGGVPNEQFF,TGCGCCAGCAGCTCAGGTGGCGTTCCCAATGAGCAGTTCTTC
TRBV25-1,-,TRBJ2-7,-,CASSDVGGGPVEQYF,TGTGCCAGCAGTGATGTTGGAGGAGGACCCGTCGAGCAGTACTTC
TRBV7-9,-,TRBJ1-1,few,CASSTDRSNTEAFF,TGTGCCAGCAGCACGGACAGATCGAACACTGAAGCTTTCTTT
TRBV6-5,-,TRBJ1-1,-,CASSYSMEGTEAFF,TGTGCCAGCAGTTACTCGATGGAGGGCACTGAAGCTTTCTTT
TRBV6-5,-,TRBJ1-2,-,CASMGIYGYTF,TGTGCCAGCATGGGGATATATGGCTACACCTTC
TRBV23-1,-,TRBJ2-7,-,CASPSPERAYEQYF,TGCGCCAGCCCCTCCCCGGAGAGGGCCTACGAGCAGTACTTC
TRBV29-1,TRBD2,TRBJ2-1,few,CSVALAGGPYNEQFF,TGCAGCGTCGCCTTGGCGGGAGGACCCTACAATGAGCAGTTCTTC
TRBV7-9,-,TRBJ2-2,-,CASGLASGELFF,TGTGCCAGCGGTCTAGCTTCCGGGGAGCTGTTTTTT
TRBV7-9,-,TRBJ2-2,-,CASSSQGTGELFF,TGTGCCAGCAGCTCACAGGGTACCGGGGAGCTGTTTTTT
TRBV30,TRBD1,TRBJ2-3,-,CAWSVDRGNTDTQYF,TGTGCCTGGAGTGTAGACAGGGGGAACACAGATACGCAGTATTTT
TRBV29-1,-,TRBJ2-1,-,CSVVGEDPAYNEQFF,TGCAGCGTTGTAGGCGAAGACCCAGCCTACAATGAGCAGTTCTTC
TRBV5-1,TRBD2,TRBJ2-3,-,CASSSSTSSGIEFADTQYF,TGCGCCAGCAGCTCATCGACGTCTAGCGGGATTGAGTTTGCAGATACGCAGTATTTT
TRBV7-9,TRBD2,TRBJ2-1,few,CASSFSGRGWNEQFF,TGTGCCAGCAGCTTTAGCGGGAGAGGTTGGAATGAGCAGTTCTTC
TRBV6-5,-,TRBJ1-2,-,CASTRKPGQTYGYTF,TGTGCCAGCACCCGGAAACCGGGACAAACCTATGGCTACACCTTC
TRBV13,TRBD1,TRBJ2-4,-,CASRGQGRNIQYF,TGTGCCAGCCGAGGACAGGGAAGAAACATTCAGTACTTC
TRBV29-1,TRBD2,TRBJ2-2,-,CSVGLAGGTGELFF,TGCAGCGTTGGGCTAGCGGGAGGTACCGGGGAGCTGTTTTTT
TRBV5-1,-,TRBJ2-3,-,CASSSTSRATDTQYF,TGCGCCAGCAGCTCCACAAGCAGGGCGACAGATACGCAGTATTTT
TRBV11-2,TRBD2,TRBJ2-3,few,CASSWTSGSGDTQYF,TGTGCCAGCAGTTGGACTAGCGGGAGTGGTGATACGCAGTATTTT
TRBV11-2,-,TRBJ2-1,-,CASSSEISGAYNEQFF,TGTGCCAGCAGCTCTGAAATTAGCGGCGCCTACAATGAGCAGTTCTTC
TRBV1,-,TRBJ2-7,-,CTSSQARQTYEQYF,TGCACCAGCAGCCAAGCAAGACAGACCTACGAGCAGTACTTC
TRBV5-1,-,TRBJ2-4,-,CASSVVGLDPYF,TGCGCCAGCAGCGTCGTAGGTCTCGACCCGTACTTC
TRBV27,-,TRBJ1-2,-,CASSLAGVDGYTF,TGTGCCAGCAGTTTAGCAGGGGTGGATGGCTACACCTTC
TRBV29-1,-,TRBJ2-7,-,CSVGPGGRYEQYF,TGCAGCGTGGGCCCGGGGGGCAGGTACGAGCAGTACTTC
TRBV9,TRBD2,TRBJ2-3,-,CASSAWAGVPDTQYF,TGTGCCAGCAGCGCCTGGGCGGGAGTCCCAGATACGCAGTATTTT
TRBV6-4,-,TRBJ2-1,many,CASSAGEYNEQFF,TGTGCCAGCAGTGCGGGAGAGTACAATGAGCAGTTCTTC
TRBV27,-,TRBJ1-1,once,CASSQGGGATEAFF,TGTGCCAGCAGCCAAGGGGGGGGCGCGACTGAAGCTTTCTTT